The source of this TCR beta chain is a study of cytomegalovirus exposure and HLA in healthy donors. General study points: CMV serostatus was the only immune exposure information that was available. Within a later analysis, the majority of CMV-associated TCR beta chains appeared HLA-restricted. Investigators reported fewer than 200 TCR beta chains as tied to cytomegalovirus. Further analysis was carried out later, and it showed several of the most significant clusters appearing linked to common viral pathogens.

Primers included in the PCR were 60 Vbeta and 13 Jbeta primers. Sequenced by immunoSEQ multiplex PCR; TCRdb stores in-frame clones only, minus some. The sample contains about 160,000 clones, about 72% of which appear only once. Germline CDR1 reads MNHEY; CDR2 reads SMNVEV (reference sequence). Trimming took off 6 bases at V and 13 bases at J, with 24 bases between the two ends. The CDR3 sequence is 14 residues long. With regard to this clone: Antigen unknown.

The rearrangement links TRBV27 to TRBJ1-2; D not certain. The clonotype originates from a man between 60 and 75 years old in good health and CMV-seronegative. The sample taken for sequencing was PBMCs. CDR3 bases: TGTGCCAGCAGACCCCTTGAGAGGGAAGGGCGCTGCACCTTC. Translation: CASRPLEREGRCTF.